A selection of T cell receptor beta chains follows, all from one sample in a study of regulatory T cells in long-lasting Graves disease. TCRdb re-derived calls from the multiplex PCR reads in MiXCR, one entry per CDR3 protein. The table shows 600,000 to 800,000 distinct CDR3 sequences, with around 30% occurring only once. Sample: peripheral blood mononuclear cells (PBMCs), taken when the disease was refractory, from a patient treated with antithyroid drugs. Source of these receptors: a female donor with Graves disease. The conserved cysteine and the conserved F or W are not part of the CDR3 here.

j_call | v_call | cdr3_aa
TRBJ1-4 | TRBV13 | ASSLGSGEYEKLF
TRBJ2-5 | TRBV30 | AWSVGHDQY
TRBJ2-7 | TRBV4-1 | ASSQAGQGGYEQY
TRBJ1-1 | TRBV29-1 | SVEGGVVTEAF
TRBJ2-2 | TRBV7-9 | ASSAGGARTGELF
TRBJ1-6 | TRBV28 | ASSNRVQSNSPLH
TRBJ2-7 | TRBV7-2 | ASGQYEQY
TRBJ1-5 | TRBV28 | ASRGPIQPQH
TRBJ2-2 | TRBV19 | ASSIRRAAGELF
TRBJ1-5 | TRBV5-8 | ASSLNSGSNQPQH
TRBJ2-5 | TRBV6-2/TRBV6-3 | ASSRGLAGQETQY
TRBJ1-5 | TRBV3-1 | ASSQDAGGSGNQPQH
TRBJ2-7 | TRBV20-1 | SAQTSGSTYEQY
TRBJ2-5 | TRBV6-1 | ASALGRRGGETQY
TRBJ2-1 | TRBV5-1 | ASNRGTDYNEQF
TRBJ1-2 | TRBV24-1 | ATSDDSAYYGYT
TRBJ2-3 | TRBV28 | ASTRVAGATDTQY
TRBJ2-5 | TRBV3-1 | ASRRGFGETQY
TRBJ1-4 | TRBV5-1 | ASSLPGTRNEKLF
TRBJ1-2 | TRBV5-6 | ASTTLTYGYT
TRBJ1-2 | TRBV27 | ASSLFGTNYGYT
TRBJ1-4 | TRBV6-5 | ASSYKGETNEKLF
TRBJ2-2 | TRBV5-1 | ASYRDRNTGELF
TRBJ1-2 | TRBV11-2 | ASSLGTTGCT
TRBJ1-1 | TRBV29-1 | SVERPETEAF
TRBJ2-7 | TRBV29-1 | SVAVRQGYEQH
TRBJ1-5 | TRBV20-1 | SARLQGGNQPQH
TRBJ2-7 | TRBV27 | ASSYGVFYEQY
TRBJ1-5 | TRBV15 | ATSVTGGSNQPQH
TRBJ2-7 | TRBV5-1 | ASSLVPGQAYEQY
TRBJ2-7 | TRBV6-1 | ATSRTSDYEQY
TRBJ1-2 | TRBV12-3/TRBV12-4 | ASSMGQGYGYT
TRBJ1-2 | TRBV12-3/TRBV12-4 | ASSPQGFYGYT
TRBJ1-6 | TRBV28 | AGSLGKGSGGSPLH
TRBJ1-1 | TRBV5-6 | ASSLNRGLNTEAF
TRBJ1-5 | TRBV24-1 | ATSDATGAEQPQH
TRBJ1-5 | TRBV29-1 | SVVADNQPQH
TRBJ2-4 | TRBV13 | ASRWTGGGNIQY
TRBJ1-2 | TRBV28 | ASSLWGRDYGYT